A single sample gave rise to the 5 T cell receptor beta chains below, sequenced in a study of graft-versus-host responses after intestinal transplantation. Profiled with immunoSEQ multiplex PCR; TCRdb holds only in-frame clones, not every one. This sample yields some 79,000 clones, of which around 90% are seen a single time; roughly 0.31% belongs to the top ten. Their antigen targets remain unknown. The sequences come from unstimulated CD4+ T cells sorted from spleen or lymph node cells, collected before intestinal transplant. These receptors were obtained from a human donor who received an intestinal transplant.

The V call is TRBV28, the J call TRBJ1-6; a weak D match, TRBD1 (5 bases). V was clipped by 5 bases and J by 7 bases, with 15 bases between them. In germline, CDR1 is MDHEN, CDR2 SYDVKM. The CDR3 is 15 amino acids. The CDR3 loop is CASSPIREGNSPLHF. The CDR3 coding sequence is TGTGCCAGCAGTCCGATCAGGGAAGGCAATTCACCCCTCCACTTT.

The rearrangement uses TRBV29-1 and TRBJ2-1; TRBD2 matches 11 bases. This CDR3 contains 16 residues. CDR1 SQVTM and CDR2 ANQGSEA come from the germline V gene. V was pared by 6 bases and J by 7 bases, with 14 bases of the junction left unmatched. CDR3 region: CSVAAASGGPGNEQFF. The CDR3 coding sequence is TGCAGCGTGGCAGCGGCTAGCGGGGGGCCGGGGAATGAGCAGTTCTTC.

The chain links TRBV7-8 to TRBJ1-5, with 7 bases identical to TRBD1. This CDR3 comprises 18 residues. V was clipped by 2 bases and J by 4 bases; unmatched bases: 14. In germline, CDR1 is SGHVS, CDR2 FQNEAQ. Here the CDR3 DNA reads TGTGCCAGCAGCTTAATGGGCCGAGACAGGGTATTGAATCAGCCCCAGCATTTT. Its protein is CASSLMGRDRVLNQPQHF.

The CDR3 here is CASSTGGAKNIQYF. The CDR3 DNA reads as TGTGCCAGCAGCACAGGGGGAGCCAAAAACATTCAGTACTTC. The V call is TRBV5-6, the J call TRBJ2-4; TRBD1 aligns across 8 bases. The CDR3 spans 14 residues. Germline V lookup: CDR1 SGHDT, CDR2 YYEEEE. Germline trimming cut 4 bases from V and 0 bases from J; bases unmatched to any gene: 0.

CDR3 amino acids: CSVETSGSFTQYF. The CDR3 nucleotides read TGCAGCGTCGAGACTAGCGGGAGCTTTACGCAGTATTTT. This chain uses TRBV29-1 with TRBJ2-3; TRBD2 matches at 12 bases. J was trimmed by 8 bases and V by 6 bases; bases with no gene match: 6. The CDR3 totals 13 residues. CDR1 and CDR2 from the germline V gene are SQVTM and ANQGSEA.